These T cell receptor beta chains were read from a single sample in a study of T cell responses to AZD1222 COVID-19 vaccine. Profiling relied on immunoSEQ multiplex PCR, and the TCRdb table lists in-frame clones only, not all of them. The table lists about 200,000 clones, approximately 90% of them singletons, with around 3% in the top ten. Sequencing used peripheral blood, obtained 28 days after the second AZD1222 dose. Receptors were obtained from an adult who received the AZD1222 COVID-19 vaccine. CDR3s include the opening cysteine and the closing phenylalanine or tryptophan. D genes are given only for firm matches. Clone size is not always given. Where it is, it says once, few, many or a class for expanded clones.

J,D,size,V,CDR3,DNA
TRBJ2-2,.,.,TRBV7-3,CASSLQGNPGELFF,TGTGCCAGCAGCTTACAGGGAAACCCCGGGGAGCTGTTTTTT
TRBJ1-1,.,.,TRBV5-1,CASSSVRGGALGTEAFF,TGCGCCAGCAGCTCGGTGCGGGGTGGGGCCCTGGGCACTGAAGCTTTCTTT
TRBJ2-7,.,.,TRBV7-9,CASSSDYSFYEQYF,TGTGCCAGCAGCTCGGACTATTCGTTCTACGAGCAGTACTTC
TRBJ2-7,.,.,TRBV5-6,CASSLAGLAQYF,TGTGCCAGCAGCTTGGCAGGGCTAGCGCAGTACTTC
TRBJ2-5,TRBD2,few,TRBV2,CASSENRLAGESETQYF,TGTGCCAGCAGTGAAAACCGACTAGCGGGAGAGTCAGAGACCCAGTACTTC
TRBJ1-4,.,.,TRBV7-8,CASSPSEGFNEKLFF,TGTGCCAGCAGCCCATCCGAGGGATTTAATGAAAAACTGTTTTTT
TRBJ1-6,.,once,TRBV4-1,CASRTVGKDLVGNSPLHF,TGCGCCAGCAGAACGGTGGGAAAGGACTTAGTGGGTAATTCACCCCTCCACTTT
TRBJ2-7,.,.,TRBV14,CASSQDAGGEQYF,TGTGCCAGCAGCCAAGACGCGGGTGGCGAGCAGTACTTC
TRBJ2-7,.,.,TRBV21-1,CASIQTRDRGYEQYF,TGTGCCAGCATCCAAACCCGGGACAGGGGCTACGAGCAGTACTTC
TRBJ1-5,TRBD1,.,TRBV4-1,CASSQDSPTLWDRDQPQHF,TGCGCCAGCAGCCAAGATTCCCCGACTTTATGGGACAGGGATCAGCCCCAGCATTTT
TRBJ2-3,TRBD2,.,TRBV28,CASSPGLARSTDTQYF,TGTGCCAGCAGTCCCGGACTAGCGAGGTCCACAGATACGCAGTATTTT
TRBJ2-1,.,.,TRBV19,CASSNYNEQFF,TGTGCCAGTAGTAATTACAATGAGCAGTTCTTC
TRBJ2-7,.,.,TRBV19,CASSASGTYEQYF,TGTGCCAGTAGTGCCTCAGGGACCTACGAGCAGTACTTC
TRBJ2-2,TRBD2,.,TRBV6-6,CASSSTYSGRAGNTGELFF,TGTGCCAGCAGCTCTACTTATAGCGGGAGGGCCGGAAACACCGGGGAGCTGTTTTTT
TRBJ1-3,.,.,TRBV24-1,CATSDGAGPGNTIYF,TGTGCCACCAGTGATGGGGCGGGACCCGGAAACACCATATATTTT
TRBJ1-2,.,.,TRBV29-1,CSVADDYGYTF,TGCAGCGTTGCTGACGACTATGGCTACACCTTC
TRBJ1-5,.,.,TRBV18,CASSPGLDTPPQHF,TGTGCCAGCTCACCAGGACTAGATACGCCGCCCCAGCATTTT
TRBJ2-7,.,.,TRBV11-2,CASSLVTATYEQYF,TGTGCCAGCAGCTTAGTAACAGCTACCTACGAGCAGTACTTC
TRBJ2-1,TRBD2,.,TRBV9,CASSASGRPDDEQFF,TGTGCCAGCAGCGCTAGCGGGAGGCCCGACGATGAGCAGTTCTTC
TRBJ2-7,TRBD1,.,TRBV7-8,CASSFGTGVSYEQYF,TGTGCCAGCAGCTTTGGGACAGGGGTATCCTACGAGCAGTACTTC
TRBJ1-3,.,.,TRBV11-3,CASSFDSSSGNTIYF,TGTGCCAGCAGCTTCGACAGCAGCTCTGGAAACACCATATATTTT
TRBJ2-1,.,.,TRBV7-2,CASSLYPQGGPYNEQFF,TGTGCCAGCAGCCTATACCCACAGGGTGGGCCCTACAATGAGCAGTTCTTC
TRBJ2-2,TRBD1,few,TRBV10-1,CASSDSQGANTGELFF,TGCGCCAGCAGTGATTCCCAGGGGGCGAACACCGGGGAGCTGTTTTTT
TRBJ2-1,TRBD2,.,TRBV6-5,CASRRAGGPGEQFF,TGTGCCAGCAGAAGAGCGGGAGGGCCTGGTGAGCAGTTCTTC
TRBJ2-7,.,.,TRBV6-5,CASLAGIDAEQYF,TGTGCCAGCTTGGCGGGAATAGACGCCGAGCAGTACTTC
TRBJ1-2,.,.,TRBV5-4,CASSLDLGPYGYTF,TGTGCCAGCAGCTTGGACTTGGGGCCCTATGGCTACACCTTC
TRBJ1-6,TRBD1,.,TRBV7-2,CASSLDRVYSPLHF,TGTGCCAGCAGCCTGGACAGGGTGTACTCACCCCTCCACTTT
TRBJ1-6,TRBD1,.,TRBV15,CATSIQGEPSNSPLHF,TGTGCCACCAGCATCCAGGGGGAACCCTCAAATTCACCCCTCCACTTT